Listed below are T cell receptor beta chains from one sample, sequenced in a study of resident and recirculating memory T cells in vitiligo. Sequencing was performed with immunoSEQ multiplex PCR; in TCRdb, only in-frame clones are kept and a portion is missing. The table shows 75,000 to 95,000 clones, with about 91% occurring only once. Sequenced sample: blood. The source of these receptors is a male donor with vitiligo. Each CDR3 is given with its conserved first and last residue. D genes are given only for firm matches. The size of a clone is reported for some rows only, either as once, few or many, or as a class for expanded clones.

J gene | D gene | V gene | clone size | CDR3 protein | CDR3 DNA
TRBJ1-4 | - | TRBV27 | - | CASSPFAGGYATNEKLFF | TGTGCCAGCAGTCCTTTCGCGGGGGGGTATGCAACTAATGAAAAACTGTTTTTT
TRBJ2-1 | TRBD2 | TRBV6-4 | - | CASSDRSGRGYEQFF | TGTGCCAGCAGTGACAGGAGCGGGAGAGGGTATGAGCAGTTCTTC
TRBJ1-1 | - | TRBV6-5 | once | CASSYSVGTKAFF | TGTGCCAGCAGTTACAGCGTCGGGACAAAAGCTTTCTTT
TRBJ2-1 | TRBD1 | TRBV15 | - | CATSRDWDSLSYNEQFF | TGTGCCACCAGCAGGGATTGGGACAGCTTATCCTACAATGAGCAGTTCTTC
TRBJ1-2 | TRBD1 | TRBV2 | - | CASSGQGASYGYTF | TGTGCCAGCAGCGGACAGGGGGCAAGCTATGGCTACACCTTC
TRBJ2-4 | TRBD2 | TRBV29-1 | - | CRPGLAGGKNIQYF | TGCAGACCGGGACTAGCGGGAGGAAAAAACATTCAGTACTTC
TRBJ2-5 | TRBD2 | TRBV13 | - | CASSSSTSGSETQYF | TGTGCCAGCAGCTCTTCGACTAGCGGGAGCGAGACCCAGTACTTC
TRBJ2-2 | - | TRBV6-4 | once | CASSEGSGDTGELFF | TGTGCCAGCAGTGAGGGTAGCGGCGACACCGGGGAGCTGTTTTTT
TRBJ1-5 | TRBD1 | TRBV30 | - | CAWSLTGTPQPQHF | TGTGCCTGGAGTCTGACAGGGACTCCACAGCCCCAGCATTTT
TRBJ2-2 | - | TRBV6-1 | once | CASSEDLVYRAGNTGELFF | TGTGCCAGCAGTGAAGATTTGGTCTACAGGGCTGGGAACACCGGGGAGCTGTTTTTT
TRBJ2-7 | - | TRBV7-9 | many | CASSSTGTFTYEQYF | TGTGCCAGCAGCTCGACCGGGACATTTACCTACGAGCAGTACTTC
TRBJ1-2 | - | TRBV28 | - | CASSSDTLYGYTF | TGTGCCAGCAGTTCGGACACCCTCTATGGCTACACCTTC
TRBJ2-4 | - | TRBV6-6 | - | CASSPGLMGARNIQYF | TGTGCCAGCAGCCCGGGGTTGATGGGGGCGCGGAACATTCAGTACTTC
TRBJ2-3 | - | TRBV5-1 | - | CASSPGGQDTQYF | TGCGCCAGCAGCCCCGGCGGCCAAGATACGCAGTATTTT
TRBJ2-1 | TRBD2 | TRBV27 | - | CASSLRERGTSSYNEQFF | TGTGCCAGCAGTTTAAGGGAGCGAGGGACTAGCTCCTACAATGAGCAGTTCTTC
TRBJ1-1 | - | TRBV6-5 | - | CASSWRGVTEAFF | TGTGCCAGCAGTTGGCGGGGGGTTACTGAAGCTTTCTTT
TRBJ1-2 | - | TRBV30 | - | CAWAGGFGYGYTF | TGTGCCTGGGCGGGAGGGTTTGGCTATGGCTACACCTTC
TRBJ2-3 | - | TRBV9 | - | CASSGGGPSTDTQYF | TGTGCCAGCAGCGGAGGCGGGCCTAGCACAGATACGCAGTATTTT
TRBJ2-5 | - | TRBV6-5 | - | CASSYSGQGQETQYF | TGTGCCAGCAGTTACTCGGGTCAGGGGCAAGAGACCCAGTACTTC
TRBJ1-3 | TRBD1 | TRBV9 | - | CASSDRGDRGHTIYF | TGTGCCAGCAGCGATCGAGGGGACAGAGGGCACACCATATATTTT
TRBJ2-3 | TRBD1 | TRBV11-2 | - | CASSFGTGFTDTQYF | TGTGCCAGCAGCTTCGGGACAGGGTTTACAGATACGCAGTATTTT
TRBJ1-1 | - | TRBV30 | few | CAWDRLPNTEAFF | TGTGCCTGGGACAGATTACCTAACACTGAAGCTTTCTTT
TRBJ2-5 | TRBD2 | TRBV6-6 | - | CASSSKTSGKETQYF | TGTGCCAGCAGTTCCAAGACTAGCGGAAAAGAGACCCAGTACTTC
TRBJ1-2 | TRBD1 | TRBV6-6 | - | CASTESGGGGYTF | TGTGCCAGCACCGAGTCAGGGGGAGGCGGCTACACCTTC
TRBJ1-2 | TRBD1 | TRBV5-4 | - | CASSARDRGGYTF | TGTGCCAGCAGCGCCCGGGACAGGGGAGGCTACACCTTC
TRBJ1-5 | TRBD1 | TRBV28 | - | CASSYGQVSNQPQHF | TGTGCCAGCAGCTACGGACAGGTTAGCAATCAGCCCCAGCATTTT
TRBJ2-1 | - | TRBV9 | - | CASSGHRTLSSYNEQFF | TGTGCCAGCAGCGGACACAGGACCCTAAGCTCCTACAATGAGCAGTTCTTC
TRBJ2-1 | TRBD2 | TRBV18 | - | CASSLAGGHDNEQFF | TGTGCCAGCTCGCTAGCGGGAGGGCACGACAATGAGCAGTTCTTC
TRBJ2-2 | - | TRBV9 | - | CASSVDSGELFF | TGTGCCAGCAGCGTAGACAGCGGGGAGCTGTTTTTT
TRBJ2-7 | - | TRBV7-9 | - | CASSPGGYEQYF | TGTGCCAGCAGCCCGGGTGGCTACGAGCAGTACTTC